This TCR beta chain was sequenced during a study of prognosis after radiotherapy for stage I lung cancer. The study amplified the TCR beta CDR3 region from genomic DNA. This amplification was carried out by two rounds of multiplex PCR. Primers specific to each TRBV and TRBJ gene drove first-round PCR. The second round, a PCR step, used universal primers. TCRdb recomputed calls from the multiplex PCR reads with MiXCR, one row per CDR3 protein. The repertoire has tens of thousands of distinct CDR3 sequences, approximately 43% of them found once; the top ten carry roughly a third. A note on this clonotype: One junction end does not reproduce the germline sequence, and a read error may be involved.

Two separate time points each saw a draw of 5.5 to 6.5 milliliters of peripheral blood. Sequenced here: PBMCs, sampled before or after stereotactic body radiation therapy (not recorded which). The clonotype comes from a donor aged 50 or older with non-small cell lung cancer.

CDR3 protein: CASIYSPLPGQGSIHEQYF. The CDR3 DNA sequence: TGTGCCAGCATTTACTCTCCCCTACCCGGACAGGGTTCCATCCACGAGCAGTACTTC. The chain is built from TRBV6-5 and TRBJ2-7, with 8 positions matching TRBD1. Germline CDR1 is MNHEY and CDR2 is SVGAGI. CDR3 length: 19 residues.